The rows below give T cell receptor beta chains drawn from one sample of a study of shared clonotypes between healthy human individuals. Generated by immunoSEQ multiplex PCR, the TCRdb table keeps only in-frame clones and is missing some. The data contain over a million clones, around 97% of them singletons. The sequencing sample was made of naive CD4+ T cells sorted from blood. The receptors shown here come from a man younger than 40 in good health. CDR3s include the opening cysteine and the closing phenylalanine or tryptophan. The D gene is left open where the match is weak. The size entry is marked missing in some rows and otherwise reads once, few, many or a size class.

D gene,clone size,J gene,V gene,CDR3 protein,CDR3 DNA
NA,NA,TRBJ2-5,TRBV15,CATSAQTPGFGETQYF,TGTGCCACCAGCGCCCAGACCCCGGGGTTCGGGGAGACCCAGTACTTC
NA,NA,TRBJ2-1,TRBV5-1,CASSLANTNRVERGNEQFF,TGCGCCAGCAGCTTGGCCAATACTAACCGGGTCGAACGCGGGAATGAGCAGTTCTTC
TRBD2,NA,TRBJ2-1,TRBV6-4,CASSESASGVSSYNEQFF,TGTGCCAGCAGTGAATCGGCTAGCGGAGTCTCCTCCTACAATGAGCAGTTCTTC
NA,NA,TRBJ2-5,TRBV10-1,CASSESPASRETQYF,TGCGCCAGCAGTGAGTCACCGGCTAGCCGCGAGACCCAGTACTTC
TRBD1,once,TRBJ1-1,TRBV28,CASSSTGTGTVNTEAFF,TGTGCCAGCAGTTCAACCGGGACAGGGACGGTGAACACTGAAGCTTTCTTT
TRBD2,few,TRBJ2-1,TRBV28,CASSLGGRVFYNEQFF,TGTGCCAGCAGTTTAGGCGGGAGGGTGTTCTACAATGAGCAGTTCTTC
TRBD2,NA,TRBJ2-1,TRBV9,CASSVGDGGTTAAYKSSYNEQFF,TGTGCCAGCAGCGTGGGGGACGGGGGGACCACCGCGGCTTATAAAAGCTCCTACAATGAGCAGTTCTTC
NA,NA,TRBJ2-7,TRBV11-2,CASSHKRQLEQYF,TGTGCCAGCAGCCATAAACGGCAGTTGGAGCAGTACTTC
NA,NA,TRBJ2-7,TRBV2,CASSGETGGEQYF,TGTGCCAGCAGTGGTGAGACAGGTGGCGAGCAGTACTTC
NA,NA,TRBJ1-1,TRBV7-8,CASSLEGPMNTEAFF,TGTGCCAGCAGCTTAGAGGGCCCAATGAACACTGAAGCTTTCTTT
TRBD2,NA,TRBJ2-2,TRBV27,CASSLSRTSANTGELFF,TGTGCCAGCAGTCTCTCACGTACTAGCGCGAACACCGGGGAGCTGTTTTTT
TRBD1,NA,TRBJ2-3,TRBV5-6,CASSPGTGTVDTQYF,TGTGCCAGCAGCCCGGGAACCGGGACAGTGGATACGCAGTATTTT
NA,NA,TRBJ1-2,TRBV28,CASSPGKGLGYTF,TGTGCCAGCAGCCCAGGCAAGGGTTTGGGCTACACCTTC
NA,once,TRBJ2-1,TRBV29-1,CSVESPGNEQFF,TGCAGCGTTGAAAGTCCGGGAAATGAGCAGTTCTTC
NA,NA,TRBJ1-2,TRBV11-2,CASSLETYGYTF,TGTGCCAGCAGCTTAGAGACCTATGGCTACACCTTC
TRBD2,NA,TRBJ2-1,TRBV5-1,CASSLATSPHNEQFF,TGCGCCAGCAGCTTGGCGACTAGCCCTCACAATGAGCAGTTCTTC
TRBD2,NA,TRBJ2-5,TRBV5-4,CASSLGLAGVRETQYF,TGTGCCAGCAGCTTAGGACTAGCGGGAGTTCGGGAGACCCAGTACTTC
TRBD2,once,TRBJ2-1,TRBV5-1,CASSLMGLAGDVEQFF,TGCGCCAGCAGCTTGATGGGACTAGCGGGAGATGTTGAGCAGTTCTTC
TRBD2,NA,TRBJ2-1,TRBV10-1,CASSDISGRASLHEQFF,TGCGCCAGCAGTGACATTAGCGGGAGGGCCTCTTTGCATGAGCAGTTCTTC
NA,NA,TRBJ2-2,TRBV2,CASSEIGELFF,TGTGCCAGCAGTGAAATCGGGGAGCTGTTTTTT